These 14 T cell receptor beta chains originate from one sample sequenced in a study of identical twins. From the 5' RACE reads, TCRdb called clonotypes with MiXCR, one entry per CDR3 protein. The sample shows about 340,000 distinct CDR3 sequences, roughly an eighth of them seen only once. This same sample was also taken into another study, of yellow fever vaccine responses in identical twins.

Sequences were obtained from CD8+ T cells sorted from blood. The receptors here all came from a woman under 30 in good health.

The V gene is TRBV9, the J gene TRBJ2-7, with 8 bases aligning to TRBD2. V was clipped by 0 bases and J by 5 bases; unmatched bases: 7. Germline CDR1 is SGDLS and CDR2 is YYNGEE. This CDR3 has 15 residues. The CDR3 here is CASSVAGGPRNEQYF. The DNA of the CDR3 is TGTGCCAGCAGCGTAGCGGGAGGGCCTAGAAACGAGCAGTACTTC.

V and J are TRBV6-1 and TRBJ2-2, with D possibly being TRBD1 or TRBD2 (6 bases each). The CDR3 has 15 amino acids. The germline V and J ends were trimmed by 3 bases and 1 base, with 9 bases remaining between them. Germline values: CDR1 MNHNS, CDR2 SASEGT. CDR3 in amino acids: CASSEGGRNTGELFF. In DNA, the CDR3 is TGTGCCAGCAGTGAGGGGGGCAGGAACACCGGGGAGCTGTTTTTT.

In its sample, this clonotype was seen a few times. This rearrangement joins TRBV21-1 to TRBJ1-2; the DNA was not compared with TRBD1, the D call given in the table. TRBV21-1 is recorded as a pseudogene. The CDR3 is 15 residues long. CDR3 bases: TGTGCCAGCAGCAAAGGCCGGACAGGGGGCTATGGCTACACCTTC. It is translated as CASSKGRTGGYGYTF.

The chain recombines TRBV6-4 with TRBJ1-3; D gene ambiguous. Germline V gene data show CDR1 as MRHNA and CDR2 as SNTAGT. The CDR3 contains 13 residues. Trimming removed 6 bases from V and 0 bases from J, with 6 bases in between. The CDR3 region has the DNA TGTGCCAGCAGGAGGAACTCTGGAAACACCATATATTTT. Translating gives CASRRNSGNTIYF.

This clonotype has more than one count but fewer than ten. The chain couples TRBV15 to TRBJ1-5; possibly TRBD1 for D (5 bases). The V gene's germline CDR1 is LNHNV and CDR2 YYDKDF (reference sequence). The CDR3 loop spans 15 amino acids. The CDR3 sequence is CASGENGYSNQPQHF. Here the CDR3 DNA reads TGTGCTTCGGGGGAAAATGGGTATAGCAATCAGCCCCAGCATTTT.

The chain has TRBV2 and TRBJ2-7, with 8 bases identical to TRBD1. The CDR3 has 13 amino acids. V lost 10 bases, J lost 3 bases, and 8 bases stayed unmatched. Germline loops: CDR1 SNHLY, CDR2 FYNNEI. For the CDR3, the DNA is TGTGCCACCTCGACAGGGGCGCACTACGAGCAGTACTTC. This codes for CATSTGAHYEQYF.

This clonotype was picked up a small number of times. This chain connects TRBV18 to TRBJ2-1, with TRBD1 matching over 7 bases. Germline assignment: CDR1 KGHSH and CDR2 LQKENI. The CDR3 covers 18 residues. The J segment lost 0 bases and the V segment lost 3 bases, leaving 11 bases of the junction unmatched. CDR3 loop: CASSPKMGQYPSYNEQFF. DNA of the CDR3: TGTGCCAGCTCACCGAAGATGGGACAGTACCCCTCCTACAATGAGCAGTTCTTC.

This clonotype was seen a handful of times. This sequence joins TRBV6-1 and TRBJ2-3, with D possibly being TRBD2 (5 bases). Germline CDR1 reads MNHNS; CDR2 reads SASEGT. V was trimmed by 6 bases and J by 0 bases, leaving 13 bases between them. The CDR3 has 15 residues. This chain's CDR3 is CASSHSVRSTDTQYF. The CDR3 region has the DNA TGTGCCAGCAGCCATAGCGTCCGGAGCACAGATACGCAGTATTTT.

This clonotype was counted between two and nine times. DNA for the CDR3: TGTGCCAGCAGCTCACCGGAGTGGAGCACAGATACGCAGTATTTT. Amino acid sequence: CASSSPEWSTDTQYF. This rearrangement joins TRBV7-8 to TRBJ2-3; D unclear. V gave up 4 bases and J gave up 0 bases, with 11 bases separating them. The germline gives CDR1 SGHVS, CDR2 FQNEAQ. The CDR3 contains 15 residues.

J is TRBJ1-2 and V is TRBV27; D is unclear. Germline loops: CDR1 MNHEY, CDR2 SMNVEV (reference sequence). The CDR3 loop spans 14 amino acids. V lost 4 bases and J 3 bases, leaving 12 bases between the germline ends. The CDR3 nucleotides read TGTGCCAGCAGTTCGGACCGGACCCACTATGGCTACACCTTC. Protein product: CASSSDRTHYGYTF.

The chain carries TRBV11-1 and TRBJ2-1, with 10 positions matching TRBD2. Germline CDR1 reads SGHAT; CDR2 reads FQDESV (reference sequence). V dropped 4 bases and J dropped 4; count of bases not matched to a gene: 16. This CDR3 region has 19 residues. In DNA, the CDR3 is TGTGCCAGCAGCTCCCCCACCAATCCCCTAGCGGGGGTATACAATGAGCAGTTCTTC. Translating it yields CASSSPTNPLAGVYNEQFF.

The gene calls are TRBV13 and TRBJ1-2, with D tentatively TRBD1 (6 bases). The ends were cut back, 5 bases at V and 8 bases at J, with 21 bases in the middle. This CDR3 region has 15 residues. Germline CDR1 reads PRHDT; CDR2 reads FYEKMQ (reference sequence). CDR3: CASSQGTWASIGYTF. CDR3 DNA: TGTGCCAGCAGCCAGGGGACATGGGCATCCATAGGCTACACCTTC.

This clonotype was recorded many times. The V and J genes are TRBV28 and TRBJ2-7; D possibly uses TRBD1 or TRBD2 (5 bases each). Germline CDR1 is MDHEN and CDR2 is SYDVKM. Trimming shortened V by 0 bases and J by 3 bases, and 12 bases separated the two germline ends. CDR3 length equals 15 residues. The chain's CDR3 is CASSLWRGTVYEQYF. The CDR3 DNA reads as TGTGCCAGCAGTTTATGGAGGGGAACGGTCTACGAGCAGTACTTC.

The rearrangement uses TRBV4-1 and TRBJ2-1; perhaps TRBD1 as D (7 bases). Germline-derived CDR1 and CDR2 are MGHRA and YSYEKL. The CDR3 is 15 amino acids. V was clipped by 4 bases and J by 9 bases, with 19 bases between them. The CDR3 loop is CASSPVLQGGGEQFF. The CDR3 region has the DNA TGCGCCAGCAGCCCAGTTCTCCAGGGGGGCGGTGAGCAGTTCTTC.